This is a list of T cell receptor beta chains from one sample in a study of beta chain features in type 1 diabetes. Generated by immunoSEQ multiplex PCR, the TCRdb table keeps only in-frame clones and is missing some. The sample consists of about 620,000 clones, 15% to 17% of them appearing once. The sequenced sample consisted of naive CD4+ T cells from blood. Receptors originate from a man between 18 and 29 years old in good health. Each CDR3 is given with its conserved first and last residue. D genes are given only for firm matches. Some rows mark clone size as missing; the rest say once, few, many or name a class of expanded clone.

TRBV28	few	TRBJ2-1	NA	TGTGCCGTCACCAGGGGAGGGTCGACCTACAATGAGCAGTTCTTC	CAVTRGGSTYNEQFF
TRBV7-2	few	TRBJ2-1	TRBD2	TGTGCCAGCAGCCCCCGGGGTGGGGGGGTTTACAATGAGCAGTTCTTC	CASSPRGGGVYNEQFF
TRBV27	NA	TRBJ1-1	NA	TGTGCCAGCAGTTTTGAGGGGAGGCGGGCTGAAGCTTTCTTT	CASSFEGRRAEAFF
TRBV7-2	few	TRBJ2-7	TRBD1	TGTGCCAGCAGCTCGGACAGGGGGCGCAACGAGCAGTACTTC	CASSSDRGRNEQYF
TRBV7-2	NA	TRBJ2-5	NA	TGTGCCAGCAGCTTAGGGTATGGGACCGGGTACCAAGAGACCCAGTACTTC	CASSLGYGTGYQETQYF
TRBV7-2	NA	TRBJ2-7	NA	TGTGCCAGCAGCCAGGCAAGGGGACGCTACGAGCAGTACTTC	CASSQARGRYEQYF
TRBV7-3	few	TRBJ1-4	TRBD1	TGTGCCAGCAGCCGTACCGGGACAGTTAATGAAAAACTGTTTTTT	CASSRTGTVNEKLFF
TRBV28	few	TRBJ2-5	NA	TGTGCCAGCAGTTTAGGTCGATGGGGGGAAAACCAAGAGACCCAGTACTTC	CASSLGRWGENQETQYF
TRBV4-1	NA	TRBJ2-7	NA	TGCGCCAGCAGCCCGACTGACTATACAGGGAGGCACGAGCAGTACTTC	CASSPTDYTGRHEQYF
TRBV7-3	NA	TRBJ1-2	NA	TGTGCCAGCAGCTTAACCACAGATCTTAACTATGGCTACACCTTC	CASSLTTDLNYGYTF
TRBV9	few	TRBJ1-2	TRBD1	TGTGCCAGCAGCGCCCTTTCGGGACAGGGCTCCTATGGCTACACCTTC	CASSALSGQGSYGYTF
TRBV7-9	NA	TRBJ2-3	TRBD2	TGTGCCAGCAGCTTTTCTAGCGGCAGCACAGATACGCAGTATTTT	CASSFSSGSTDTQYF
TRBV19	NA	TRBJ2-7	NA	TGTGCCAGTAGTACTCCGGGATCTTTATACGAGCAGTACTTC	CASSTPGSLYEQYF
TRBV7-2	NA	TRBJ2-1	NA	TGTGCCAGCAGCCTCCGACAGGTCTCCTACAATGAGCAGTTCTTC	CASSLRQVSYNEQFF
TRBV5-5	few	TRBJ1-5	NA	TGTGCCAGCAGCTTGGCAAGTCAGCCCCAGCATTTT	CASSLASQPQHF
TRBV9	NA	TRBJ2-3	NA	TGTGCCAGCAGCCCCGGGGGATCAGATACGCAGTATTTT	CASSPGGSDTQYF
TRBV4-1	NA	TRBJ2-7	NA	TGCGCCAGCAGCAACACCGGACAGCCCTCCTACGAGCAGTACTTC	CASSNTGQPSYEQYF
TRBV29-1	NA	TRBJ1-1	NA	TGCAGCGTTTCAGGAGGGGACACTGAAGCTTTCTTT	CSVSGGDTEAFF
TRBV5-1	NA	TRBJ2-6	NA	TGCGCCAGCAGCAACATACGAACCGGGGCCAACGTCCTGACTTTC	CASSNIRTGANVLTF
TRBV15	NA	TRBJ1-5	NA	TGTGCCACCAGCAGAGACTCCCGAGCGCAAGATAGCAATCAGCCCCAGCATTTT	CATSRDSRAQDSNQPQHF
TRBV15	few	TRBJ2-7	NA	TGTGCCACCAGCAGAGATCCGGGACACCGATACGCCTACGAGCAGTACTTC	CATSRDPGHRYAYEQYF
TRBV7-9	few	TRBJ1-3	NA	TGTGCCAGCAGCTTTACAGGGCCTGGAAACACCATATATTTT	CASSFTGPGNTIYF
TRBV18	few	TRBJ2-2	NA	TGTGCCAGCTCACCCCGGGAACTCAACACCGGGGAGCTGTTTTTT	CASSPRELNTGELFF
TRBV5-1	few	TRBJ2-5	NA	TGCGCCAGCAGCTTGGCCGGTGGGTCGGGGGCCCAAGAGACCCAGTACTTC	CASSLAGGSGAQETQYF
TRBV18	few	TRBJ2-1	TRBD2	TGTGCCAGCTCGTCCGAGGGGGGACTAGCGTTCTTC	CASSSEGGLAFF
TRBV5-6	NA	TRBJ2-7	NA	TGTGCCAGCAGCTTGTGGGCCTACGAGCAGTACTTC	CASSLWAYEQYF
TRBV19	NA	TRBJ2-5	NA	TGTGCCAGTGCAGAGACAGGAGGGGAGACCCAGTACTTC	CASAETGGETQYF
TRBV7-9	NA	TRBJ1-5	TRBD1	TGTGCCAGCAGCTTAGGGGCAGGGGGCCAGGATCAGCCCCAGCATTTT	CASSLGAGGQDQPQHF
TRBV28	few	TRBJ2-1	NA	TGTGCCAGCCGCCCGGTCCTAGACCGTAATGAGCAGTTCTTC	CASRPVLDRNEQFF
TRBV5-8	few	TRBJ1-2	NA	TGTGCCAGCAGTTCGCCGGGACGGTCGATCTATGGCTACACCTTC	CASSSPGRSIYGYTF
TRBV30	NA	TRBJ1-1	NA	TGTGCCTGGACCCCTCAGGGGCGCACTACTGAAGCTTTCTTT	CAWTPQGRTTEAFF
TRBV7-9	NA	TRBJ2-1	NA	TGTGCCAGCAGCCGAGATATCTATGAGCAGTTCTTC	CASSRDIYEQFF
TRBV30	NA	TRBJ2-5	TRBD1	TGTGCCTGGGGGGCAGGGGGAGAGACCCAGTACTTC	CAWGAGGETQYF
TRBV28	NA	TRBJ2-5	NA	TGTGCCAGCAGCCCCCTTTATAGTCTGGCGGGCCTACAAGAGACCCAGTACTTC	CASSPLYSLAGLQETQYF
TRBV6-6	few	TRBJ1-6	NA	TGTGCCAGCAGTCCGGAGGGACGGGAAGATAATTCACCCCTCCACTTT	CASSPEGREDNSPLHF
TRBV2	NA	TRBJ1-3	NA	TGTGCCAGCAGTGGGACGGTTGGGGGAAACACCATATATTTT	CASSGTVGGNTIYF
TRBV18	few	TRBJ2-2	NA	TGTGCCAGCTCACCACAGACCGCGGGCACAACCGGGGAGCTGTTTTTT	CASSPQTAGTTGELFF
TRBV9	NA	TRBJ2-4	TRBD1	TGTGCCAGCAGCCCTCGGACAGGTGTGTCCAAAAACATTCAGTACTTC	CASSPRTGVSKNIQYF
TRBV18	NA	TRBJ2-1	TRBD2	TGTGCCAGCTCACCTGTAAGCGGGAGTAGCGATGAGCAGTTCTTC	CASSPVSGSSDEQFF
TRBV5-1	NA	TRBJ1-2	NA	TGCGCCAGCAGCTTGAGGACAGACTACTCCTATGGCTACACCTTC	CASSLRTDYSYGYTF
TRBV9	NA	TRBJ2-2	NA	TGTGCCAGCAGCGTAGCGAACGGTAACACCGGGGAGCTGTTTTTT	CASSVANGNTGELFF
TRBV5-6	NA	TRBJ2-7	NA	TGTGCCAGCAGCCTACGACGCATTTTCAACGAGCAGTACTTC	CASSLRRIFNEQYF
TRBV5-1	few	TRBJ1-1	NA	TGCGCCAGCAGCCTAGGGGGATTTAACACTGAAGCTTTCTTT	CASSLGGFNTEAFF
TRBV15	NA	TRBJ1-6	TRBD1	TGTGCCACCAGCCCGCGTCGTTCAGGGGGCGGATATAATTCACCCCTCCACTTT	CATSPRRSGGGYNSPLHF
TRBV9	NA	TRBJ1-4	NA	TGTGCCAGCAGCGTAGGGACAGCTAATGAAAAACTGTTTTTT	CASSVGTANEKLFF
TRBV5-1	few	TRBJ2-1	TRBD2	TGCGCCAGCAGCTTGGGTGGTTCGGGAGGAGGGAATGAGCAGTTCTTC	CASSLGGSGGGNEQFF
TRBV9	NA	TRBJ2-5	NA	TGTGCCAGCAGCCCCCGACCAGCCAGAGCGGAGACCCAGTACTTC	CASSPRPARAETQYF
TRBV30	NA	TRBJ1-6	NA	TGTGCCTGGCGGGGGGGAGGTTATAATTCACCCCTCCACTTT	CAWRGGGYNSPLHF
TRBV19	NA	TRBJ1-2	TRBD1	TGTGCCAGTAACCGGGACAGAGAGGATGGCTACACCTTC	CASNRDREDGYTF
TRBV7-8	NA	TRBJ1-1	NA	TGTGCCAGCAGCTTAGTGACAGTGGTGGATGAAGCTTTCTTT	CASSLVTVVDEAFF
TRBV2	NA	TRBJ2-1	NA	TGTGCCAGCACGGCCTCCTACAATGAGCAGTTCTTC	CASTASYNEQFF
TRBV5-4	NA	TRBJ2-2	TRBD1	TGTGCCAGCAGCTCCAAGGACAGGCGTTACACCGGGGAGCTGTTTTTT	CASSSKDRRYTGELFF
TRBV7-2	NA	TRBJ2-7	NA	TGTGCCAGCAGCTTCGTCACGGGCTCCTACGAGCAGTACTTC	CASSFVTGSYEQYF
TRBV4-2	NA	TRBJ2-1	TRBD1	TGTGCCAGCAGCCAGGGAGGGACAGGGCAGGTCAATGAGCAGTTCTTC	CASSQGGTGQVNEQFF
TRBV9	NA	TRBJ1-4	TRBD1	TGTGCCAGCACCTTCACGGGAGGGGGCAATGAAAAACTGTTTTTT	CASTFTGGGNEKLFF
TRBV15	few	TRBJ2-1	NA	TGTGCCACCAGCAGAGATCCTGGCGGGAACTACGATGAGCAGTTCTTC	CATSRDPGGNYDEQFF
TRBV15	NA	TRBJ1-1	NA	TGTGCCACCAGCAGGGGAGGGGGGAACACTGAAGCTTTCTTT	CATSRGGGNTEAFF
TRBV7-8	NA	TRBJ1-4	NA	TGTGCCAGCAGAGGACCACTTGCAACTAATGAAAAACTGTTTTTT	CASRGPLATNEKLFF
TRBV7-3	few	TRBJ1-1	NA	TGTGCCAGCAGCCGACCCGGGACAATGAACACTGAAGCTTTCTTT	CASSRPGTMNTEAFF